This T cell receptor beta chain was documented in a study of cytomegalovirus exposure and HLA in healthy donors. On the study more broadly: From HLA-typed donors, an early data release held 70 million to 100 million unique TCRs. Study-level points and caveats: Most TCR beta V segments were productive about 87% or about 30% of the time in an earlier analysis. Most observed TCR sequences were rare, whereas some public TCRs were detected in many donors.

Sampled while nominally healthy, donors likely had unrecorded immune exposures. The primer mix had 60 Vbeta and 13 Jbeta primers. Assay used: immunoSEQ multiplex PCR; TCRdb lists only in-frame clones, some missing. The sample spans 200,000 or so clones; the ten largest clones claim roughly 0.74%. Turning to this clone: Its cognate antigen is unknown.

The sequence came from a boy between 10 and 17 years old in good health and CMV-seronegative. What was sequenced was PBMCs.

CDR3 region: CASSTTGGEQYF. The CDR3 coding sequence is TGTGCCAGTAGTACGACAGGGGGGGAGCAGTACTTC. The gene calls are TRBV19 and TRBJ2-7, with 9 bases lining up with TRBD1. Germline V gene lookup returns CDR1 LNHDA and CDR2 SQIVND (reference sequence). The CDR3 runs 12 residues. The trim removed 4 bases at V and 7 bases at J, leaving 2 bases unmatched.